What follows are 20 T cell receptor beta chains derived from one specimen sequenced in a study of blood T cell repertoires in COVID-19. Using immunoSEQ multiplex PCR, the repertoire was profiled, and TCRdb retains in-frame clones only, with some absent. Of under 300,000 clones listed, around four fifths are singletons. Source material: peripheral blood. Source of these receptors: a man aged 25-40 years who had recovered from COVID-19.

About this clone itself: The same CDR3 is also encoded by other DNA sequences in this sample. This chain links TRBV3-1 (or the pseudogene TRBV3-2) with TRBJ1-5; a weak D match, TRBD1 (5 bases). The CDR3 has 14 amino acids. Between the trimmed V and J ends, which lost 1 base and 7 bases, there was a span of 11 bases. Germline-derived CDR1 and CDR2 are LGHDT and YNNKEL (reference sequence). CDR3 sequence (DNA): TGTGCCAGCAGCCAAGGCCAGGGTAGGCAGCCCCAGCATTTT. Amino acids: CASSQGQGRQPQHF.

This chain joins TRBV4-1 and TRBJ2-7; a weak D match, TRBD1 (6 bases). The CDR3 loop spans 15 amino acids. Germline V gene lookup returns CDR1 MGHRA and CDR2 YSYEKL. Trimming took 4 bases from V and 2 from J, leaving 15 bases between them. CDR3 residues: CASSPYMGAAYEQYV. In nucleotides, the CDR3 is TGCGCCAGCAGCCCTTATATGGGGGCTGCCTACGAGCAGTACGTC.

In this sample, this clone turned up a few times. Here the CDR3 reads CAISESSNSNTEAFF. The CDR3 DNA is TGTGCCATCAGTGAGTCTTCGAACTCGAACACTGAAGCTTTCTTT. The chain employs TRBV10-3 and TRBJ1-1; D gene ambiguous. This CDR3 has 15 residues. V was trimmed by 0 bases and J by 1 base, leaving 9 bases between them. CDR1 ENHRY and CDR2 SYGVKD come from the germline V gene.

This clone was seen a few times. The chain uses TRBV12-5 and TRBJ1-3; a possible D gene is TRBD1 (6 bases). CDR3 size: 13 residues. V was clipped by 9 bases and J by 9 bases, with 18 bases between them. Per the germline V gene, CDR1 is LGHNT and CDR2 is FRNRAP. DNA of the CDR3: TGTGCTAGCGTTGAGGGGGAGTTTGGCACCATATATTTT. Protein product: CASVEGEFGTIYF.

This clone has just one count. The DNA of the CDR3 is TGTGCCAGCAGCTCGCTAGCGCGGATCACAGATACGCAGTATTTT. This codes for CASSSLARITDTQYF. The chain has TRBV7-8 and TRBJ2-3, with a tentative D call TRBD2 (6 bases). Germline-derived CDR1 and CDR2 are SGHVS and FQNEAQ. This CDR3 has 15 amino acids. V lost 4 bases and J lost 2, with 13 bases in between.

The rearrangement links TRBV6-5 to TRBJ1-5, with TRBD1 identical over 9 bases. Germline V gene lookup returns CDR1 MNHEY and CDR2 SVGAGI. The CDR3 is 14 amino acids. J gave up 7 bases and V 5 bases, and 6 bases lay outside the gene matches. Here the CDR3 reads CASSITGGLQPQHF. CDR3 sequence (DNA): TGTGCCAGCAGTATAACAGGGGGCTTACAGCCCCAGCATTTT.

CDR3: CSVSPRDMNTEAFF. The CDR3 region has the DNA TGCAGCGTTTCCCCGAGGGACATGAACACTGAAGCTTTCTTT. The V call is TRBV29-1, the J call TRBJ1-1; D is perhaps TRBD1 (6 bases). V dropped 5 bases and J dropped 0 bases, with 13 bases sitting between them. The CDR3 sequence is 14 residues long. The V gene's germline CDR1 is SQVTM and CDR2 ANQGSEA.

The chain carries TRBV18 and TRBJ1-1; D is perhaps TRBD1 (5 bases). The CDR3 consists of 11 residues. Germline CDR1 is KGHSH and CDR2 is LQKENI. V was cut by 8 bases and J by 4 bases, with 8 bases left in between. CDR3 DNA: TGTGCCAGCCAGGGCAGCACTGAAGCTTTCTTT. This translates into CASQGSTEAFF.

The V gene is TRBV29-1, the J gene TRBJ2-3; 9 nucleotides match TRBD1. J was trimmed by 5 bases and V by 7 bases; bases with no gene match: 4. The CDR3 extends over 12 amino acids. CDR1 is SQVTM and CDR2 is ANQGSEA in the germline V gene. The CDR3 loop is CSGTGGEDTQYF. The CDR3 DNA reads as TGCAGCGGAACAGGGGGCGAAGATACGCAGTATTTT.

The chain couples TRBV7-9 to TRBJ1-6, with a weak D call TRBD1 (5 bases). Germline CDR1 is SEHNR and CDR2 is FQNEAQ (reference sequence). Deletions cut 1 base from V and 2 bases from J, with 9 bases between. This CDR3 is built from 16 residues. The CDR3 region has the DNA TGTGCCAGCAGCTTAGGCTTGACAGCCTATAATTCACCCCTCCACTTT. This sequence encodes CASSLGLTAYNSPLHF.

The chain combines TRBV13 with TRBJ1-2; tentatively, D is TRBD1 (6 bases). The CDR3 spans 15 residues. The V gene lost 5 bases and the J gene lost 0 bases, with 13 bases spanning the gap. Germline V lookup: CDR1 PRHDT, CDR2 FYEKMQ (reference sequence). The CDR3 coding sequence is TGTGCCAGCAGCCGGCACAGGGCTCCTAACTATGGCTACACCTTC. Translated, it gives CASSRHRAPNYGYTF.

V is TRBV29-1 and J is TRBJ2-5; perhaps TRBD1 as D (6 bases). The germline V gene encodes CDR1 SQVTM and CDR2 ANQGSEA. Deletions cut 3 bases from V and 2 bases from J, with 10 bases between. The CDR3 loop spans 13 amino acids. CDR3 bases: TGCAGCGTTGATCACAGGGAGCAAGAGACCCAGTACTTC. Protein sequence: CSVDHREQETQYF.

This chain links TRBV2 with TRBJ1-6, with D tentatively TRBD1 (5 bases). Trimming shortened V by 10 bases and J by 5 bases, and 15 bases separated the two germline ends. The CDR3 runs 14 residues. Germline V lookup: CDR1 SNHLY, CDR2 FYNNEI. This CDR3 reads CATNSPGNNSPLHF. CDR3 nucleotides: TGTGCCACCAACTCTCCAGGGAATAATTCACCCCTCCACTTT.

The rearrangement links TRBV27 to TRBJ2-3; TRBD2 is a possible D gene (5 bases). CDR3 length equals 16 residues. V lost 3 bases, J lost 0 bases, and 13 bases lay in between. Germline V gene lookup returns CDR1 MNHEY and CDR2 SMNVEV (reference sequence). The chain's CDR3 is CASSFGSSLSTDTQYF. The DNA of the CDR3 is TGTGCCAGCAGTTTCGGATCTAGCCTAAGCACAGATACGCAGTATTTT.

The V gene is TRBV9, the J gene TRBJ2-5, with D perhaps TRBD1 (5 bases). From germline, CDR1 is SGDLS and CDR2 YYNGEE. The CDR3 spans 14 residues. V lost 3 bases to trimming and J lost 2 bases, with 11 bases between them. The chain's CDR3 is CASSARQKQETQYF. Written as DNA, the CDR3 is TGTGCCAGCAGCGCTAGACAGAAACAAGAGACCCAGTACTTC. The whole variable domain, filled in from reference TRBV9 and TRBJ2-5, reads DSGVTQTPKHLITATGQRVTLRCSPRSGDLSVYWYQQSLDQGLQFLIQYYNGEERAKGNILERFSAQQFPDLHSELNLSSLELGDSALYFCASSARQKQETQYFGPGTRLLVL.

This clone was observed a few times. V is TRBV20-1 and J is TRBJ1-2; tentative D call: TRBD1 (6 bases). The germline gives CDR1 DFQATT, CDR2 SNEGSKA (reference sequence). This CDR3 region has 11 residues. The germline V and J ends were trimmed by 2 bases and 10 bases, with 11 bases remaining between them. The CDR3, as DNA: TGCAGTGCTAGACCTTACAGGGTCTACACCTTC. This codes for CSARPYRVYTF.

V and J are TRBV5-1 and TRBJ2-5, with a weak D call TRBD2 (6 bases). With 4 bases removed from V and 4 bases from J, the gap between germline ends came to 20 bases. Germline loops: CDR1 SGHRS, CDR2 YFSETQ. The CDR3 totals 16 residues. CDR3 sequence reads: CASSAGWGSEVETQYF. For the CDR3, the DNA is TGCGCCAGCAGCGCGGGGTGGGGTAGCGAGGTAGAGACCCAGTACTTC.

This sequence joins TRBV28 and TRBJ2-2, with a possible D match to TRBD2 (5 bases). The V end was cut by 10 bases, the J end by 5 bases, with 20 bases between. The CDR3 extends over 15 amino acids. Per germline, CDR1 MDHEN and CDR2 SYDVKM. The CDR3: CATIPRLTGTGELFF. The CDR3 region has the DNA TGTGCCACCATTCCCCGACTGACGGGGACCGGGGAGCTGTTTTTT.

J is TRBJ1-2 and V is TRBV5-4; D ambiguous. The V gene's germline CDR1 is SGHNT and CDR2 YYREEE (reference sequence). V shed 4 bases and J shed 5 bases, with 15 bases lying between them. This CDR3 spans 14 amino acids. CDR3 sequence: CASSPDPSGYGYTF. CDR3 bases: TGTGCCAGCAGCCCGGATCCCTCGGGGTATGGCTACACCTTC.

The J gene is TRBJ2-1, the V gene TRBV3-1 (or the pseudogene TRBV3-2), with D perhaps TRBD2 (7 bases). This CDR3 is 18 amino acids long. Trimming left V 9 bases short and J 1 base short, with 25 bases between. Germline CDR1 and CDR2: LGHDT and YNNKEL (reference sequence). The CDR3 protein is CASAEVGGALRSYNEQFF. CDR3 in DNA: TGTGCCAGTGCAGAAGTTGGGGGGGCCCTTCGGTCCTACAATGAGCAGTTCTTC.